A selection of T cell receptor beta chains follows, all from one sample in a study of T-cell memory formation after mild COVID-19. TCRdb redid the calling of the 5' RACE reads with MiXCR, one entry per CDR3 protein. Of roughly 130,000 distinct CDR3 sequences in the sample, around 6.3% are singletons; the top ten hold about 2.2%. Material for sequencing was PBMCs or a T cell subset sorted from them (not recorded which). The receptor source for this set is an adult woman who had mild COVID-19 (a few samples of this study predate the infection). Cell type and time point are not known. Each CDR3 is given with its conserved first and last residue. The D gene is left open where the match is weak. Clone size is shown for a subset of rows, as once, few, many or a class of expanded clone.

j_gene: TRBJ2-1; d_gene: -; abundance: many; v_gene: TRBV12-3/TRBV12-4; CDR3aa: CASSTGPAADRAQFF; CDR3nt: TGTGCCAGCAGTACGGGACCCGCCGCGGATCGGGCGCAGTTCTTC
j_gene: TRBJ2-7; d_gene: -; abundance: few; v_gene: TRBV12-3/TRBV12-4; CDR3aa: CASSPRGSMGYEQYF; CDR3nt: TGTGCCAGCAGTCCCCGCGGCTCCATGGGATACGAGCAGTACTTC
j_gene: TRBJ2-5; d_gene: -; abundance: -; v_gene: TRBV7-3; CDR3aa: CASSLQPGDWQETQYF; CDR3nt: TGTGCCAGCAGCTTACAGCCAGGGGATTGGCAAGAGACCCAGTACTTC
j_gene: TRBJ2-7; d_gene: TRBD1; abundance: many; v_gene: TRBV5-6; CDR3aa: CASSFTGTAYEQYF; CDR3nt: TGTGCCAGCAGCTTTACCGGGACAGCCTACGAGCAGTACTTC
j_gene: TRBJ2-7; d_gene: TRBD2; abundance: few; v_gene: TRBV5-1; CDR3aa: CASKLTTGTSSEQYF; CDR3nt: TGCGCCAGCAAACTGACGACCGGGACTAGCAGTGAGCAGTACTTC
j_gene: TRBJ2-7; d_gene: -; abundance: few; v_gene: TRBV7-9; CDR3aa: CASSLASQSKQYF; CDR3nt: TGTGCCAGCAGCTTAGCTTCACAGAGTAAGCAGTACTTC
j_gene: TRBJ1-2; d_gene: -; abundance: few; v_gene: TRBV3-1; CDR3aa: CASSQDRIGYTF; CDR3nt: TGTGCCAGCAGCCAAGATAGGATTGGCTACACCTTC
j_gene: TRBJ2-3; d_gene: TRBD2; abundance: -; v_gene: TRBV11-3; CDR3aa: CASSLGLAGVADTQYF; CDR3nt: TGTGCCAGCAGCTTAGGGCTAGCGGGAGTGGCAGATACGCAGTATTTT
j_gene: TRBJ2-1; d_gene: TRBD2; abundance: few; v_gene: TRBV9; CDR3aa: CASSSQAGGLAGGGVNEQFF; CDR3nt: TGTGCCAGCAGCTCCCAAGCTGGGGGACTAGCGGGAGGAGGAGTCAATGAGCAGTTCTTC
j_gene: TRBJ2-5; d_gene: -; abundance: many; v_gene: TRBV5-1; CDR3aa: CASSSTGIQETQYF; CDR3nt: TGCGCCAGCAGCTCTACAGGGATCCAAGAGACCCAGTACTTC
j_gene: TRBJ2-1; d_gene: -; abundance: -; v_gene: TRBV5-1; CDR3aa: CASSLPQRASYNEQFF; CDR3nt: TGCGCCAGCAGCTTACCCCAGCGGGCCTCCTACAATGAGCAGTTCTTC
j_gene: TRBJ2-7; d_gene: TRBD1; abundance: few; v_gene: TRBV29-1; CDR3aa: CSVVPRDRGNEQYF; CDR3nt: TGCAGCGTCGTCCCCCGAGACAGGGGAAACGAGCAGTACTTC
j_gene: TRBJ2-5; d_gene: -; abundance: -; v_gene: TRBV7-7; CDR3aa: CASSKQKLWETQYF; CDR3nt: TGTGCCAGCAGCAAACAAAAACTCTGGGAGACCCAGTACTTC
j_gene: TRBJ2-1; d_gene: TRBD2; abundance: -; v_gene: TRBV29-1; CDR3aa: CSVFKAGTSSNEQFF; CDR3nt: TGCAGCGTTTTTAAGGCCGGGACTAGCTCCAATGAGCAGTTCTTC
j_gene: TRBJ2-3; d_gene: TRBD2; abundance: -; v_gene: TRBV7-3; CDR3aa: CASSPAGLAGGSGGTQYF; CDR3nt: TGTGCCAGCAGCCCAGCCGGACTAGCGGGGGGTAGTGGTGGTACGCAGTATTTT
j_gene: TRBJ1-2; d_gene: -; abundance: many; v_gene: TRBV12-3/TRBV12-4; CDR3aa: CASSNRDTEDYGYTF; CDR3nt: TGTGCCAGCAGTAATCGCGACACAGAAGACTATGGCTACACCTTC
j_gene: TRBJ2-7; d_gene: -; abundance: few; v_gene: TRBV5-4; CDR3aa: CASSLLGRDGLYEQYF; CDR3nt: TGTGCCAGCAGCTTGTTGGGGCGGGACGGGCTCTACGAGCAGTACTTC
j_gene: TRBJ2-2; d_gene: -; abundance: many; v_gene: TRBV7-2; CDR3aa: CASSLNPGTGELFF; CDR3nt: TGTGCCAGCAGCTTGAACCCGGGGACCGGGGAGCTGTTTTTT
j_gene: TRBJ2-3; d_gene: -; abundance: few; v_gene: TRBV7-2; CDR3aa: CASSLAGTVVTDTQYF; CDR3nt: TGTGCCAGCAGCTTAGCCGGGACGGTGGTGACAGATACGCAGTATTTT
j_gene: TRBJ1-2; d_gene: -; abundance: few; v_gene: TRBV6-2/TRBV6-3; CDR3aa: CASNGRNYGYTF; CDR3nt: TGTGCCAGCAACGGAAGAAACTATGGCTACACCTTC
j_gene: TRBJ2-7; d_gene: -; abundance: medium-sized; v_gene: TRBV11-2; CDR3aa: CASSVPFRQAYEQYF; CDR3nt: TGTGCCAGCAGCGTCCCGTTTCGACAAGCCTACGAGCAGTACTTC
j_gene: TRBJ2-7; d_gene: TRBD1; abundance: many; v_gene: TRBV7-6; CDR3aa: CASSLGTGASSDEQYF; CDR3nt: TGTGCCAGCAGCTTAGGGACAGGGGCGTCATCGGACGAGCAGTACTTC
j_gene: TRBJ1-5; d_gene: TRBD1; abundance: -; v_gene: TRBV5-5; CDR3aa: CASSSGTGRIGGNQPQHF; CDR3nt: TGTGCCAGCAGCTCCGGGACAGGGCGAATCGGTGGCAATCAGCCCCAGCATTTT
j_gene: TRBJ2-7; d_gene: -; abundance: -; v_gene: TRBV30; CDR3aa: CAWSLGFYEQYF; CDR3nt: TGTGCCTGGAGTCTCGGCTTCTACGAGCAGTACTTC
j_gene: TRBJ2-3; d_gene: -; abundance: -; v_gene: TRBV6-6; CDR3aa: CASSSTRGTTDTQYF; CDR3nt: TGTGCCAGCAGTTCAACCAGGGGTACCACAGATACGCAGTATTTT
j_gene: TRBJ1-4; d_gene: -; abundance: few; v_gene: TRBV4-3; CDR3aa: CASSQVPGAGNEKLFF; CDR3nt: TGCGCCAGCAGCCAAGTTCCGGGGGCAGGTAATGAAAAACTGTTTTTT
j_gene: TRBJ2-3; d_gene: -; abundance: medium-sized; v_gene: TRBV5-1; CDR3aa: CASSRRTITDTQYF; CDR3nt: TGCGCCAGCAGCCGAAGGACTATCACAGATACGCAGTATTTT
j_gene: TRBJ2-1; d_gene: TRBD2; abundance: many; v_gene: TRBV29-1; CDR3aa: CSVPSGRGYNEQFF; CDR3nt: TGCAGCGTCCCTAGCGGGAGAGGGTACAATGAGCAGTTCTTC
j_gene: TRBJ1-2; d_gene: TRBD1; abundance: few; v_gene: TRBV4-1; CDR3aa: CASSQVGTGDYGYTF; CDR3nt: TGCGCCAGCAGCCAAGTAGGGACAGGGGACTATGGCTACACCTTC
j_gene: TRBJ2-4; d_gene: -; abundance: -; v_gene: TRBV21-1; CDR3aa: CASSKEGRTGAAKNIQYF; CDR3nt: TGTGCCAGCAGCAAAGAGGGGAGGACAGGGGCAGCCAAAAACATTCAGTACTTC
j_gene: TRBJ2-3; d_gene: TRBD2; abundance: many; v_gene: TRBV24-1; CDR3aa: CATSDLVFGGGDTQYF; CDR3nt: TGTGCCACCAGTGATTTGGTGTTCGGGGGGGGAGATACGCAGTATTTT
j_gene: TRBJ2-6; d_gene: -; abundance: few; v_gene: TRBV15; CDR3aa: CATSTKTRVAAGANVLTF; CDR3nt: TGTGCCACCAGCACTAAGACCAGGGTAGCGGCTGGGGCCAACGTCCTGACTTTC
j_gene: TRBJ2-1; d_gene: -; abundance: many; v_gene: TRBV7-9; CDR3aa: CASSLWRDEQFF; CDR3nt: TGTGCCAGCAGCTTATGGAGGGATGAGCAGTTCTTC
j_gene: TRBJ2-7; d_gene: -; abundance: many; v_gene: TRBV5-1; CDR3aa: CASSWGAKTGPYEQYF; CDR3nt: TGCGCCAGCAGCTGGGGGGCAAAGACAGGGCCCTACGAGCAGTACTTC
j_gene: TRBJ2-1; d_gene: TRBD1; abundance: few; v_gene: TRBV24-1; CDR3aa: CATSDLGTGGRYEQFF; CDR3nt: TGTGCCACCAGTGATTTAGGGACAGGGGGCCGCTATGAGCAGTTCTTC
j_gene: TRBJ1-1; d_gene: -; abundance: -; v_gene: TRBV6-5; CDR3aa: CASSYSGGLEAFF; CDR3nt: TGTGCCAGCAGTTACTCGGGGGGCCTTGAAGCTTTCTTT
j_gene: TRBJ2-5; d_gene: TRBD1; abundance: -; v_gene: TRBV7-6; CDR3aa: CASSRGQGSWETQYF; CDR3nt: TGTGCCAGCAGCCGGGGACAGGGGAGTTGGGAGACCCAGTACTTC
j_gene: TRBJ1-4; d_gene: -; abundance: -; v_gene: TRBV6-1; CDR3aa: CATRVVVNEKLFF; CDR3nt: TGTGCCACCCGGGTAGTAGTGAATGAAAAACTGTTTTTT
j_gene: TRBJ2-5; d_gene: TRBD2; abundance: many; v_gene: TRBV20-1; CDR3aa: CSARGATGGSLAGETQYF; CDR3nt: TGCAGTGCTAGAGGGGCCACCGGGGGAAGCCTAGCGGGGGAGACCCAGTACTTC
j_gene: TRBJ2-2; d_gene: -; abundance: few; v_gene: TRBV28; CDR3aa: CASSSPLGRVGELFF; CDR3nt: TGTGCCAGCAGTTCCCCCTTAGGACGGGTCGGGGAGCTGTTTTTT
j_gene: TRBJ1-4; d_gene: TRBD1; abundance: -; v_gene: TRBV4-1; CDR3aa: CASSRTGVGEKLFF; CDR3nt: TGCGCCAGCAGCCGGACAGGGGTTGGCGAAAAACTGTTTTTT
j_gene: TRBJ2-7; d_gene: TRBD1; abundance: few; v_gene: TRBV18; CDR3aa: CASSPLPGQGNYEQYF; CDR3nt: TGTGCCAGCTCACCACTCCCGGGACAGGGTAACTACGAGCAGTACTTC
j_gene: TRBJ2-7; d_gene: TRBD1; abundance: many; v_gene: TRBV5-1; CDR3aa: CASSLSSGQGGYEQYF; CDR3nt: TGCGCCAGCAGCTTGTCCTCGGGACAGGGGGGCTACGAGCAGTACTTC
j_gene: TRBJ1-5; d_gene: TRBD1; abundance: -; v_gene: TRBV5-1; CDR3aa: CASSRSGGDQPQHF; CDR3nt: TGCGCCAGCAGTCGATCAGGGGGAGATCAGCCCCAGCATTTT
j_gene: TRBJ1-4; d_gene: -; abundance: -; v_gene: TRBV5-5; CDR3aa: CASSLVPGHQNEKLFF; CDR3nt: TGTGCCAGCAGCTTAGTACCGGGACATCAGAATGAAAAACTGTTTTTT
j_gene: TRBJ2-3; d_gene: TRBD2; abundance: many; v_gene: TRBV20-1; CDR3aa: CSASPVQTSGGTDTQYF; CDR3nt: TGCAGTGCTAGTCCCGTCCAGACTAGCGGGGGCACAGATACGCAGTATTTT
j_gene: TRBJ2-5; d_gene: -; abundance: many; v_gene: TRBV2; CDR3aa: CASSPRIGTQYF; CDR3nt: TGTGCCAGCAGTCCTAGAATTGGGACCCAGTACTTC
j_gene: TRBJ2-1; d_gene: TRBD1; abundance: -; v_gene: TRBV7-9; CDR3aa: CASTESQDRAVFF; CDR3nt: TGTGCCAGCACCGAGAGTCAGGACAGGGCCGTGTTCTTC
j_gene: TRBJ2-2; d_gene: TRBD2; abundance: -; v_gene: TRBV7-3; CDR3aa: CASSPKGLAGTELFF; CDR3nt: TGTGCCAGCAGCCCAAAGGGGCTAGCGGGAACGGAGCTGTTTTTT
j_gene: TRBJ1-1; d_gene: -; abundance: many; v_gene: TRBV3-1; CDR3aa: CASSQGWTAFF; CDR3nt: TGTGCCAGCAGCCAAGGATGGACTGCTTTCTTT
j_gene: TRBJ2-4; d_gene: TRBD1; abundance: -; v_gene: TRBV5-1; CDR3aa: CASSWEGQAKYF; CDR3nt: TGCGCCAGCAGCTGGGAAGGACAGGCAAAGTACTTC
j_gene: TRBJ2-5; d_gene: TRBD2; abundance: few; v_gene: TRBV10-3; CDR3aa: CAISRLAGKETQYF; CDR3nt: TGTGCCATCAGCCGACTAGCGGGGAAAGAGACCCAGTACTTC
j_gene: TRBJ2-5; d_gene: TRBD2; abundance: many; v_gene: TRBV11-3; CDR3aa: CASSYDHRLADTQETQYF; CDR3nt: TGTGCCAGCAGCTACGACCATCGACTAGCGGATACTCAAGAGACCCAGTACTTC
j_gene: TRBJ2-7; d_gene: TRBD2; abundance: few; v_gene: TRBV14; CDR3aa: CASSASLAAFYEQYF; CDR3nt: TGTGCCAGCAGCGCGTCACTAGCGGCTTTCTACGAGCAGTACTTC
j_gene: TRBJ2-1; d_gene: TRBD2; abundance: many; v_gene: TRBV7-6; CDR3aa: CASSSGTSGYNEQFF; CDR3nt: TGTGCCAGCAGCTCCGGGACTAGCGGTTACAATGAGCAGTTCTTC